The rows below give T cell receptor beta chains drawn from one sample of a study of blood T cell repertoires in COVID-19. The protocol was immunoSEQ multiplex PCR, while the TCRdb copy is restricted to in-frame clones and leaves out a portion. The table shows some 150,000 clones, with 75% to 90% occurring only once. The sample taken for sequencing was peripheral blood. These receptors originate from a man between 65 and 79 years old with acute or convalescent COVID-19. CDR3s include the opening cysteine and the closing phenylalanine or tryptophan.

TRBJ2-1,TRBV24-1,CATSGRTGARNEQFF
TRBJ2-7,TRBV5-1,CASSWGRGGSSYEQYF
TRBJ2-7,TRBV11-2,CASSLSQGREQYF
TRBJ1-4,TRBV18,CASSPGQGRNEKLFF
TRBJ1-5,TRBV5-5,CASSAFTGVGQPQHF
TRBJ2-5,TRBV28,CASSFSAGGVETQYF
TRBJ1-4,TRBV28,CASSLERRSEKLFF
TRBJ1-2,TRBV7-9,CASSQGGDYGYTF
TRBJ1-5,TRBV19,CASSMTGTSNQPQHF
TRBJ2-7,TRBV4-1,CASNNPFYEQYF
TRBJ1-2,TRBV6-6,CASSIQTASYGYTF
TRBJ1-1,TRBV30,CAWSEGTATLLTEAFF
TRBJ1-4,TRBV19,CASSIPGQGPIGEKLFF
TRBJ1-5,TRBV5-8,CASSYRDREQPQHF
TRBJ1-1,TRBV7-2,CASSLGGNTNTEAFF
TRBJ2-4,TRBV30,CAWSGDSLAKNIQYF
TRBJ1-1,TRBV20-1,CSAGSDTEAFF
TRBJ1-4,TRBV5-1,CASSGQGVQTNEKLFF
TRBJ1-3,TRBV18,CASSPQSEGHGNTIYF
TRBJ2-1,TRBV18,CASSPGGISYNEQFF
TRBJ2-7,TRBV28,CASSYTASGRLYEQYF
TRBJ1-2,TRBV19,CASTGGIYAGYTF
TRBJ2-7,TRBV9,CASSAPGTGGREQYF
TRBJ1-2,TRBV19,CASSRQGNGYTF
TRBJ1-3,TRBV5-4,CASSYGTASGNTIYF
TRBJ2-2,TRBV11-2,CASSFGRSGELFF
TRBJ2-2,TRBV6-5,CASRRQDVNTGELFF
TRBJ2-5,TRBV28,CASSRTSGGVETQYF
TRBJ1-1,TRBV6-5,CASRDRSRNTEAFF
TRBJ2-5,TRBV6-5,CASSYLPYQETQYF
TRBJ2-6,TRBV2,CASKTGNSGANVLTF
TRBJ1-5,TRBV19,CASSIDRSNQPQHF
TRBJ2-3,TRBV28,CASSSPTRGGRTDTQYF
TRBJ1-6,TRBV7-2,CASSLTGSSYNSPLHF
TRBJ2-5,TRBV6-1,CASSEAIGTSGGETQYF
TRBJ2-5,TRBV11-3,CASSPQQGALETQYF
TRBJ1-4,TRBV19,CASTRGEPGGKLFF
TRBJ2-2,TRBV5-6,CASSFYSGELFF
TRBJ1-4,TRBV2,CASSPDRPSPNEKLFF
TRBJ1-2,TRBV5-8,CASSPTGGYRYGYTF
TRBJ1-2,TRBV6-5,CASSGTGGAYGYTF
TRBJ1-5,TRBV6-6,CASSQQGVGNQPQHF
TRBJ1-4,TRBV24-1,CATSERADSEKLFF
TRBJ2-3,TRBV28,CASRDRGVGTDTQYF
TRBJ2-2,TRBV6-5,CASAAKREGTGELFF
TRBJ2-5,TRBV28,CASSRRTGGGSETQYF
TRBJ1-1,TRBV5-5,CASSFGNSPNTEAFF
TRBJ1-4,TRBV5-1,CASSLYGTGGEKLFF
TRBJ1-3,TRBV5-1,CASSLDSTPGNTIYF
TRBJ2-7,TRBV28,CASSFYRDRGPEQYF
TRBJ1-1,TRBV7-2,CASSLRQVTEAFF
TRBJ2-3,TRBV5-1,CASSPVPVGTDTQYF
TRBJ2-1,TRBV18,CASSPAWDAGGQSSYNEQFF
TRBJ2-1,TRBV6-2/TRBV6-3,CASSLGEWSYNEQFF
TRBJ2-7,TRBV7-9,CASSTGGFHGNEQYF
TRBJ1-6,TRBV27,CASTSRTGGSPLHF
TRBJ2-3,TRBV28,CASSSPTGGTDTQYF